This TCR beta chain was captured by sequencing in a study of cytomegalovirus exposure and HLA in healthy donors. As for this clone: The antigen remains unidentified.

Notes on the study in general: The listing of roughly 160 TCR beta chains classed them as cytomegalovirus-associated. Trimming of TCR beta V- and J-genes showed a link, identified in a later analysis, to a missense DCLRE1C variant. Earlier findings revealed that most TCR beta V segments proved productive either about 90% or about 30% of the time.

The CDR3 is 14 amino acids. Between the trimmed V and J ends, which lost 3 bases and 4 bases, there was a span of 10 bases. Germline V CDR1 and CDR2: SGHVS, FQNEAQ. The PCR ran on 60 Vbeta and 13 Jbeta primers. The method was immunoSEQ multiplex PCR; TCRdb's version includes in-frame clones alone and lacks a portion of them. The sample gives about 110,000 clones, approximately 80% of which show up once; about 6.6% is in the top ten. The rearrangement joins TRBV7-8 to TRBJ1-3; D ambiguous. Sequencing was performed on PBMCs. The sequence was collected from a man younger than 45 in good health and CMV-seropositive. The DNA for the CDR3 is TGTGCCAGCAGCTTTACAACGTTGGGAAACACCATATATTTT. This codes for CASSFTTLGNTIYF. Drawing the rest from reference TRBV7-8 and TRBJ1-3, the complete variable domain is GAGVSQSPRYKVAKRGQDVALRCDPISGHVSLFWYQQALGQGPEFLTYFQNEAQLDKSGLPSDRFFAERPEGSVSTLKIQRTQQEDSAVYLCASSFTTLGNTIYFGEGSWLTVV.